This is a list of T cell receptor beta chains from one sample in a study of shared clonotypes between healthy human individuals. Measured with immunoSEQ multiplex PCR; TCRdb has only the in-frame clones, and not every one. The table lists around 2.1 million clones, approximately 94% of them singletons. Sequencing input: naive CD8+ T cells from PBMCs. These receptors were collected from a man aged 18 to 29 in good health. Some clones in this sample may be carry-over from other donors' samples. Both conserved end residues are part of each CDR3. The D gene is left open where the match is weak. Clone size is given for some rows only: seen once, a few or many times, or a class if the clone is expanded.

v_gene	j_gene	abundance	d_gene	CDR3aa	CDR3nt
TRBV7-6	TRBJ2-1	once	NA	CASSTARRNEQFF	TGTGCCAGCAGCACTGCACGGCGCAATGAGCAGTTCTTC
TRBV19	TRBJ2-5	NA	NA	CASRGGNSVETQYF	TGTGCCAGTCGGGGCGGAAATTCAGTGGAGACCCAGTACTTC
TRBV27	TRBJ2-1	NA	NA	CASLNLGADGVQFF	TGTGCCAGCCTTAACCTGGGTGCCGATGGGGTTCAGTTCTTC
TRBV29-1	TRBJ1-1	NA	NA	CSVLFSGKAFF	TGCAGCGTTCTGTTTTCAGGGAAAGCTTTCTTT
TRBV4-1	TRBJ1-1	NA	NA	CASSHGAVIRGNTEAFF	TGCGCCAGCAGCCACGGCGCAGTAATACGCGGTAACACTGAAGCTTTCTTT
TRBV19	TRBJ1-4	once	NA	CASTLRGVRNEKLFF	TGTGCCAGTACCCTTAGGGGTGTGAGGAATGAAAAACTGTTTTTT
TRBV11-3	TRBJ2-2	NA	NA	CASSYGRTGELFF	TGTGCCAGCTCCTACGGACGCACCGGGGAGCTGTTTTTT
TRBV4-2	TRBJ1-5	NA	NA	CASSPQDNDNQPQHF	TGTGCCAGCAGCCCGCAGGATAATGACAATCAGCCCCAGCATTTT
TRBV28	TRBJ1-5	NA	NA	CASSYHGSNQPQHF	TGTGCCAGCAGCTATCATGGAAGCAATCAGCCCCAGCATTTT
TRBV7-9	TRBJ2-3	NA	TRBD1	CASSLAAPGQGEPDTQYF	TGTGCCAGCAGCTTAGCCGCTCCGGGACAGGGAGAACCAGATACGCAGTATTTT
TRBV11-3	TRBJ2-1	NA	TRBD2	CASSPGLAGGLYNEQFF	TGTGCCAGCAGCCCCGGACTAGCGGGAGGGCTGTACAATGAGCAGTTCTTC
TRBV7-2	TRBJ2-7	NA	TRBD2	CASSHQELAGSYEQYF	TGTGCCAGCAGCCACCAAGAACTAGCGGGGTCCTACGAGCAGTACTTC
TRBV6-5	TRBJ2-2	NA	TRBD1	CAPGTGGTGELFF	TGTGCCCCCGGGACAGGAGGGACCGGGGAGCTGTTTTTT
TRBV16	TRBJ2-1	NA	NA	CASSQSNEQFF	TGTGCCAGCAGCCAAAGCAATGAGCAGTTCTTC
TRBV5-6	TRBJ1-2	NA	TRBD1	CASSYPTGEGNYGYTF	TGTGCCAGCAGCTACCCAACAGGGGAAGGGAACTATGGCTACACCTTC
TRBV27	TRBJ1-1	once	NA	CASRQGPEAFF	TGTGCCAGCAGGCAAGGGCCTGAAGCTTTCTTT
TRBV25-1	TRBJ1-1	few	NA	CASSQGRFTEAFF	TGTGCCAGCAGTCAGGGACGGTTCACTGAAGCTTTCTTT